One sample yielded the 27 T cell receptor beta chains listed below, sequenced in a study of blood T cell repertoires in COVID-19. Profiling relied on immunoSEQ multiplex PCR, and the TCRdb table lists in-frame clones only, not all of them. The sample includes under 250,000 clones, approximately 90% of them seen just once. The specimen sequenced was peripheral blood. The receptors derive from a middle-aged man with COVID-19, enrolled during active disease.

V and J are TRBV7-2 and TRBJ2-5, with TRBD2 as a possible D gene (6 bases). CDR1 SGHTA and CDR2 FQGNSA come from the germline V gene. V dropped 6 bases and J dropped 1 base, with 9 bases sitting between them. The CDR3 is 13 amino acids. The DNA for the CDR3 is TGTGCCAGCAGTATAGCGGCCCAAGAGACCCAGTACTTC. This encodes CASSIAAQETQYF.

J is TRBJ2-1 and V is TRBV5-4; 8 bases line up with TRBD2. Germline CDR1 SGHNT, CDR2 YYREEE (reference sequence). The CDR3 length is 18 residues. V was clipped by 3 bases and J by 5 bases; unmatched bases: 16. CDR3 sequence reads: CASSWNRGGSRVNNEQFF. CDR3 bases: TGTGCCAGCAGCTGGAACCGGGGGGGCAGTAGGGTAAACAATGAGCAGTTCTTC.

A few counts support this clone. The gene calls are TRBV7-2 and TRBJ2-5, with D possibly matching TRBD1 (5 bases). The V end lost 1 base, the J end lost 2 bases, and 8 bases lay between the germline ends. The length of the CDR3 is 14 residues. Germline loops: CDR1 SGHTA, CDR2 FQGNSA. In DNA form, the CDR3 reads TGTGCCAGCAGCTTAGATTCAGGGCAAGAGACCCAGTACTTC. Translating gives CASSLDSGQETQYF.

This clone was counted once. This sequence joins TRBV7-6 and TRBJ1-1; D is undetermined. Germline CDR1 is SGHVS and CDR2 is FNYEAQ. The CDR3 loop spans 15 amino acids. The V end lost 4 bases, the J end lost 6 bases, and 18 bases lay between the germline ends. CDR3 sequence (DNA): TGTGCCAGCAGCTCCCAGGAATCTTGGTCATCTGAAGCTTTCTTT. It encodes CASSSQESWSSEAFF. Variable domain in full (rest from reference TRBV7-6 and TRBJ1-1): GAGVSQSPRYKVTKRGQDVALRCDPISGHVSLYWYRQALGQGPEFLTYFNYEAQQDKSGLPNDRFSAERPEGSISTLTIQRTEQRDSAMYRCASSSQESWSSEAFFGQGTRLTVV.

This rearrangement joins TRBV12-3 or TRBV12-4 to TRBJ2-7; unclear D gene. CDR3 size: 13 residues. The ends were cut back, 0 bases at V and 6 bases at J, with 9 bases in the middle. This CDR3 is CASSLALGSEQYF. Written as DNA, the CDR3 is TGTGCCAGCAGTTTAGCTCTCGGTTCCGAGCAGTACTTC.

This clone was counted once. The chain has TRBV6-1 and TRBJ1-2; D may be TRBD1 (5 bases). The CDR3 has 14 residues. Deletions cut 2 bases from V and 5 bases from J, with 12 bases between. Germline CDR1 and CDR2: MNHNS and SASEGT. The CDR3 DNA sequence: TGTGCCAGCAGTGAATACGAGGGGACTTATGGCTACACCTTC. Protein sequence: CASSEYEGTYGYTF.

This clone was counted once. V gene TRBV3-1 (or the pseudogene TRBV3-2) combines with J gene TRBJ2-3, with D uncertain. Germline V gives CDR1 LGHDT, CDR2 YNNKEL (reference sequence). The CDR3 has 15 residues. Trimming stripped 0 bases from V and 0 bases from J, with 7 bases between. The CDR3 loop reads CASSQDSPSTDTQYF. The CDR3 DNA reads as TGTGCCAGCAGCCAAGATTCTCCTAGCACAGATACGCAGTATTTT.

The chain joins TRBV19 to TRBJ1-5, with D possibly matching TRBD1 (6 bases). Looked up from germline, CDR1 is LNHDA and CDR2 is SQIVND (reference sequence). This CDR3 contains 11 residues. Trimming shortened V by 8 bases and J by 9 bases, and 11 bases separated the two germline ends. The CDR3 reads CASSDRPPQHF. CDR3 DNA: TGTGCCAGTTCGGACAGACCGCCCCAGCATTTT.

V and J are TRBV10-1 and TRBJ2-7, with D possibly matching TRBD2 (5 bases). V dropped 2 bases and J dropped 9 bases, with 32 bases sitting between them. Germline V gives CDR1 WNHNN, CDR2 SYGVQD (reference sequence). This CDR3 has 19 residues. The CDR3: CASSETWPREEVWVRLQYF. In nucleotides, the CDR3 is TGCGCCAGCAGTGAGACATGGCCCCGCGAGGAGGTGTGGGTGAGGCTGCAGTACTTC.

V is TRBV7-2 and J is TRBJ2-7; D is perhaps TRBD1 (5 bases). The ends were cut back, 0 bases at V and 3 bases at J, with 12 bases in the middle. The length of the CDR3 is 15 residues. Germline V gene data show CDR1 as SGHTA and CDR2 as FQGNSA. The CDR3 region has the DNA TGTGCCAGCAGCTTAGCCCCAGACAGTATCTACGAGCAGTACTTC. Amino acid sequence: CASSLAPDSIYEQYF.

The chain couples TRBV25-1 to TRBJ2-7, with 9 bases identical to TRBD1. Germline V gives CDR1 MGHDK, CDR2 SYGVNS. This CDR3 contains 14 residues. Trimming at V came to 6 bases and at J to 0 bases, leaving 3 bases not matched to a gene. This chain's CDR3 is CASRRQGDSYEQYF. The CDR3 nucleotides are TGTGCCAGCAGGAGACAGGGGGACTCCTACGAGCAGTACTTC.

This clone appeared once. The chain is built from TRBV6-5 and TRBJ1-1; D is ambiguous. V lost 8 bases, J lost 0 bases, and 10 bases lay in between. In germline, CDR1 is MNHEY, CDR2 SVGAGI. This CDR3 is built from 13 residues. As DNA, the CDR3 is TGTGCCAGCCGGGTCCCCATGAACACTGAAGCTTTCTTT. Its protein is CASRVPMNTEAFF.

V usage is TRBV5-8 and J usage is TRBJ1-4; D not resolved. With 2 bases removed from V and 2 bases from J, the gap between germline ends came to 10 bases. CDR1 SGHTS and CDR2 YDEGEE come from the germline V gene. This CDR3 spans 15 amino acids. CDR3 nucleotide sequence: TGTGCCAGCAGCTTTGGGAGCCGGACTAATGAAAAACTGTTTTTT. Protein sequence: CASSFGSRTNEKLFF.

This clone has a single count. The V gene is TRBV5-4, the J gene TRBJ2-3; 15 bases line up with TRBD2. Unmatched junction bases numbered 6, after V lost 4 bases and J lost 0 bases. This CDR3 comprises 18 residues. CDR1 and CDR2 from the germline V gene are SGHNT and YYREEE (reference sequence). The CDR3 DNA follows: TGTGCCAGCAGCCCTGGGACTAGCGGGGGGCCGAGCACAGATACGCAGTATTTT. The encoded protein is CASSPGTSGGPSTDTQYF.

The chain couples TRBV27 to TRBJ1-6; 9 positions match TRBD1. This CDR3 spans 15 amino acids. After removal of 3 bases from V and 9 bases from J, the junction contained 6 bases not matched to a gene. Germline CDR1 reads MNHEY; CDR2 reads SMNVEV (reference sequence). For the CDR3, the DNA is TGTGCCAGCAGTTTCTTTGGGACAGGGAGTTCACCCCTCCACTTT. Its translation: CASSFFGTGSSPLHF.

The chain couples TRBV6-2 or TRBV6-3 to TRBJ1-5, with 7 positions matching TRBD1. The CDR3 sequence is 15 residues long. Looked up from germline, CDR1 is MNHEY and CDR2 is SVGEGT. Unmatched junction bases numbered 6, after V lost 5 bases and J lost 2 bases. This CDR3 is CASSTTGVGNQPQHF. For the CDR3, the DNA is TGTGCCAGCAGTACCACAGGGGTCGGCAATCAGCCCCAGCATTTT.

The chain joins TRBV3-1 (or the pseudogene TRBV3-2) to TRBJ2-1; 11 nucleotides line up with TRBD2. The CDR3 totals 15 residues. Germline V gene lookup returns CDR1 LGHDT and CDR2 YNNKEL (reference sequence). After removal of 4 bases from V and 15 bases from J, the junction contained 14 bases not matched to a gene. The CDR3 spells CASSRTSGGSEYRFF. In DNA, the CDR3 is TGTGCCAGCAGCCGAACTAGCGGGGGCTCGGAATATCGGTTCTTC.

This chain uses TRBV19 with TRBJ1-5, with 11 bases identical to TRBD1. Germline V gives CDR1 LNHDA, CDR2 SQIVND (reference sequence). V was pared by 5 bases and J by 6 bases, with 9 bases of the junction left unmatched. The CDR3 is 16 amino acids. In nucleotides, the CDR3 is TGTGCCAGTAGTCCCGGACAGGGGGCGAGCGTTCAGCCCCAGCATTTT. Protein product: CASSPGQGASVQPQHF.

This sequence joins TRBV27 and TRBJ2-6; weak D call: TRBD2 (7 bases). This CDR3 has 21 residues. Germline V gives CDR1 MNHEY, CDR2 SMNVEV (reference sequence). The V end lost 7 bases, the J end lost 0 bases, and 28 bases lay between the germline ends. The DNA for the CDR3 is TGTGCCAGCACCCAAAGGGTAACAGGGCGACTAGCAAGCTCTGGGGCCAACGTCCTGACTTTC. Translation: CASTQRVTGRLASSGANVLTF.

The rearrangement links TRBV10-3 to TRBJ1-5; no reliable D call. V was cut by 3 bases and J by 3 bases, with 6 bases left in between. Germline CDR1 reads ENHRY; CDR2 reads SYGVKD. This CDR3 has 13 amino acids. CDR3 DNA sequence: TGTGCCATCAGTGATGCCTACAATCAGCCCCAGCATTTT. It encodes CAISDAYNQPQHF.

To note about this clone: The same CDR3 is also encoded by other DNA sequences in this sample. CDR3 amino acids: CASSRQGGDQPQHF. In nucleotides, the CDR3 is TGTGCCAGCAGTCGACAGGGAGGAGATCAGCCCCAGCATTTT. This sequence joins TRBV6-5 and TRBJ1-5; 7 positions agree with TRBD1. CDR1 and CDR2 from the germline V gene are MNHEY and SVGAGI. The CDR3 loop spans 14 amino acids. The trim removed 5 bases at V and 5 bases at J, leaving 6 bases unmatched.

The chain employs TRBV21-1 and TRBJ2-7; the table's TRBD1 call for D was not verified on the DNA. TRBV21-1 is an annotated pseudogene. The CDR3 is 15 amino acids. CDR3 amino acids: CASSPSARGKYEQYF. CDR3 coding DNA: TGTGCCAGCAGCCCTTCCGCCAGGGGCAAGTACGAGCAGTACTTC.

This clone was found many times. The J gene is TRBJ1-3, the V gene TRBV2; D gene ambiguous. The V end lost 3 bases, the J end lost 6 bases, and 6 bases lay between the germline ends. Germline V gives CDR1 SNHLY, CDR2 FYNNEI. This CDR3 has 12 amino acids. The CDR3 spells CASSDWANTIYF. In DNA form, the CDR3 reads TGTGCCAGCAGTGATTGGGCAAACACCATATATTTT.

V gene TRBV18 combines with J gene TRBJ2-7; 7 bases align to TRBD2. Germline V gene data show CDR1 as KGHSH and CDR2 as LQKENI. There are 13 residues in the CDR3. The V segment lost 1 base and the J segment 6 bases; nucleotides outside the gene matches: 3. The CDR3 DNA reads TGTGCCAGCTCACCACTTCCTAGCGGCGAGCAGTACTTC. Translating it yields CASSPLPSGEQYF. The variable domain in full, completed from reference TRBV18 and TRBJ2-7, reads NAGVMQNPRHLVRRRGQEARLRCSPMKGHSHVYWYRQLPEEGLKFMVYLQKENIIDESGMPKERFSAEFPKEGPSILRIQQVVRGDSAAYFCASSPLPSGEQYFGPGTRLTVT.

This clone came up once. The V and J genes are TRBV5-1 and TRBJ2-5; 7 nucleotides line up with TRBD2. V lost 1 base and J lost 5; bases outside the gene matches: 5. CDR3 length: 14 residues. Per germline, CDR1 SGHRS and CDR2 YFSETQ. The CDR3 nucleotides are TGCGCCAGCAGCTTGCCGGCGGGAGTGGAGACCCAGTACTTC. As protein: CASSLPAGVETQYF.

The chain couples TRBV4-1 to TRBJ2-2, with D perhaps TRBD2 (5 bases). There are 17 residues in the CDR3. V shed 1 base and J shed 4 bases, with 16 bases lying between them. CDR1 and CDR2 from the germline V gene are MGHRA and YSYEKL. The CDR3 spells CASSQGSRVSGTGELFF. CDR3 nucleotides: TGCGCCAGCAGCCAAGGATCGAGGGTTTCGGGCACCGGGGAGCTGTTTTTT.

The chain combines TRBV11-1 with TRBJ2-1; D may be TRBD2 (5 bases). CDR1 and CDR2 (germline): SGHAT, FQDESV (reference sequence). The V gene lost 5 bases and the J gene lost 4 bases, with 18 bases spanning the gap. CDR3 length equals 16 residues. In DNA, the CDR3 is TGTGCCAGCAGCCCCCGGATGGCAGCGGCGTACAATGAGCAGTTCTTC. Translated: CASSPRMAAAYNEQFF.